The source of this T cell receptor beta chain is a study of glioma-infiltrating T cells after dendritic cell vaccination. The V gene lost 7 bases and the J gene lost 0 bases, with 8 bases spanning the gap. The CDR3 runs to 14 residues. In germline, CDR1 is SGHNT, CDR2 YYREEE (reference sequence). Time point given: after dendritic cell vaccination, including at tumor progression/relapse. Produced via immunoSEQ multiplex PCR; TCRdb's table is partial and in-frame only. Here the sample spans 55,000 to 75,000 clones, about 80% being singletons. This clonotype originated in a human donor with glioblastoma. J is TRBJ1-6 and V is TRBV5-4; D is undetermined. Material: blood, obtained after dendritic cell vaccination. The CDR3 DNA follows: TGTGCCAGCCGGGGTACCTCCTATAATTCACCCCTCCACTTT. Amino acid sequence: CASRGTSYNSPLHF. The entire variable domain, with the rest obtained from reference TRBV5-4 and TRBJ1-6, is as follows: ETGVTQSPTHLIKTRGQQVTLRCSSQSGHNTVSWYQQALGQGPQFIFQYYREEENGRGNFPPRFSGLQFPNYSSELNVNALELDDSALYLCASRGTSYNSPLHFGNGTRLTVT.